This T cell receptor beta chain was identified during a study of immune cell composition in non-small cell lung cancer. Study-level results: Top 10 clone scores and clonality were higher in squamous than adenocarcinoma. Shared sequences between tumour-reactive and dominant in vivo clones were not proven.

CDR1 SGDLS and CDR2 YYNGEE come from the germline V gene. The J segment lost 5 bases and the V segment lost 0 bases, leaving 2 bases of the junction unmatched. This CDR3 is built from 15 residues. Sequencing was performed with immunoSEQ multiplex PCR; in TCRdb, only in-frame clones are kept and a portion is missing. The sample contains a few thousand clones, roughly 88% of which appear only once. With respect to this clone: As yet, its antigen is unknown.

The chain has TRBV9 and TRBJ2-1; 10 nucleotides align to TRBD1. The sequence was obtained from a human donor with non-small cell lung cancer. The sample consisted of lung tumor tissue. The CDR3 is CASSVGDRGHNEQFF. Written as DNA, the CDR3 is TGTGCCAGCAGCGTAGGGGACAGGGGCCACAATGAGCAGTTCTTC.